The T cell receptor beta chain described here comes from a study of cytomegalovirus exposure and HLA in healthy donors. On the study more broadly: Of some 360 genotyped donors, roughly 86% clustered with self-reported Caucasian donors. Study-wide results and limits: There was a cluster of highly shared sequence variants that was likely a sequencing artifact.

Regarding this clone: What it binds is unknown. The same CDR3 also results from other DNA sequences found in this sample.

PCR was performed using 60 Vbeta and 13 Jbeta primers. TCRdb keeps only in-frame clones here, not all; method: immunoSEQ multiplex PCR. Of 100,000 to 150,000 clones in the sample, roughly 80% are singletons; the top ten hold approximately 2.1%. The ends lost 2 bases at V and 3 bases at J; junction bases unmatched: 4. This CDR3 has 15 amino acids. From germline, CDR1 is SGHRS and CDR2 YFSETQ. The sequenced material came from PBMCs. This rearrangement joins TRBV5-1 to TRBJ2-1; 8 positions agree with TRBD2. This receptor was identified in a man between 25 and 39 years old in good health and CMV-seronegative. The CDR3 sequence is CASSLVAGGYNEQFF. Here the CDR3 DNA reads TGCGCCAGCAGCTTAGTGGCGGGGGGCTACAATGAGCAGTTCTTC.